The TCR beta chain described here comes from a study of cytomegalovirus exposure and HLA in healthy donors. A word on this clone: As yet, its antigen is unknown.

Use of 60 Vbeta and 13 Jbeta primers characterized the PCR. Methods used by the authors: Later reanalysis found about 80 million unique TCR beta chains, some 10 million of them shared. TCRdb keeps only in-frame clones here, not all; method: immunoSEQ multiplex PCR. V, J and clone size are taken as reported in that table, and D and trimming were inferred from the DNA itself. This table holds around 130,000 clones, approximately 65% found once. Study conclusions and caveats: Several of the most significant clusters appeared, in a later analysis, to be linked to common viral pathogens. Among TCR beta chains, those listed as cytomegalovirus-associated numbered more than 150.

Looked up from germline, CDR1 is SGHDN and CDR2 is FVKESK. Trimming cost V 1 base and J 13 bases; bases outside gene matches: 8. This CDR3 region has 15 residues. The origin of this receptor is a man younger than 30 in good health and CMV-seronegative. Material for sequencing was PBMCs. The gene calls are TRBV14 and TRBJ2-1; the match to TRBD2 covers 12 bases. The CDR3, as DNA: TGTGCCAGCAGCCAAGGACTAGCGGGAGTGTGTGGACAGTTCTTC. Translation: CASSQGLAGVCGQFF.